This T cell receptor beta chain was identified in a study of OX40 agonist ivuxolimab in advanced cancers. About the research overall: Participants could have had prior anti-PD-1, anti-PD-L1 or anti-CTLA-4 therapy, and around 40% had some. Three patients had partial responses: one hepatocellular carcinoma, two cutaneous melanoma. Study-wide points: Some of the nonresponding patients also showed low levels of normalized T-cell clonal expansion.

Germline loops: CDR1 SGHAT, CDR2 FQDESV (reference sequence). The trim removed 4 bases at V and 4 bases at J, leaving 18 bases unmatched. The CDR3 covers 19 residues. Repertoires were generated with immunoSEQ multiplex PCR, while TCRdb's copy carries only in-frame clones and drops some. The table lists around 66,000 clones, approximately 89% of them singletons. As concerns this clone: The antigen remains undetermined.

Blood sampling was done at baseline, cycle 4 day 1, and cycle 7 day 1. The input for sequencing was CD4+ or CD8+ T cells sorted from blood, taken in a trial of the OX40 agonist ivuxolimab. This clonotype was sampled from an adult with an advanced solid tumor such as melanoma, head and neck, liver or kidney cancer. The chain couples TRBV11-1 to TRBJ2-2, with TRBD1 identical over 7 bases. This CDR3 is CASSSDLLLLDRPTGELFF. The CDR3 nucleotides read TGTGCCAGCAGCTCAGACCTACTCCTTTTGGACAGGCCCACCGGGGAGCTGTTTTTT. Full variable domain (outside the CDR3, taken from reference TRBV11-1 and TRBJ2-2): EAEVAQSPRYKITEKSQAVAFWCDPISGHATLYWYRQILGQGPELLVQFQDESVVDDSQLPKDRFSAERLKGVDSTLKIQPAELGDSAMYLCASSSDLLLLDRPTGELFFGEGSRLTVL.